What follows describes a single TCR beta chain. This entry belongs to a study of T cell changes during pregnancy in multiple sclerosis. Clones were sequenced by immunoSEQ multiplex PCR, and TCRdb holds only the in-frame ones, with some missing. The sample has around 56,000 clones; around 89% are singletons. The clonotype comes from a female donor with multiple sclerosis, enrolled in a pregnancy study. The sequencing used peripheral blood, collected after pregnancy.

The CDR3 region is CASSLPGYGYTF. CDR3 coding DNA: TGTGCCAGCAGCTTACCGGGTTATGGCTACACCTTC. The chain employs TRBV7-8 and TRBJ1-2; D remains unclear. CDR1 and CDR2 from the germline V gene are SGHVS and FQNEAQ. This CDR3 is built from 12 residues. V was cut by 2 bases and J by 5 bases, with 6 bases left in between.